This TCR beta chain was documented in a study of shared clonotypes between healthy human individuals. Study summary: The plates for each donor numbered three CD4 naive, three CD4 memory, two CD8 naive and one CD8 memory.

The V and J ends lost 8 bases and 0 bases respectively, with 16 bases between them. Per the germline V gene, CDR1 is MNHNS and CDR2 is SASEGT. This CDR3 has 15 residues. Original data processing: ImmunoSEQ sequences covered only the junction and lacked quality scores; filtering therefore differed. Sequencing used immunoSEQ multiplex PCR; TCRdb keeps in-frame clones, though not all of them. For V, J and clone size, that table is used; D and trimming come from the DNA. The table lists about 960,000 clones, about three quarters of them singletons, with approximately 1.5% in the top ten. This clonotype originated in a man between 18 and 29 years old in good health. This chain uses TRBV6-1 with TRBJ1-2; D not certain. Material for sequencing was memory CD4+ T cells sorted from blood. This sample's subset: CD45RA-negative fraction. The CDR3 loop reads CASRLSGSPNYGYTF. CDR3 in DNA: TGTGCCAGCCGACTCTCGGGGTCTCCTAACTATGGCTACACCTTC.